The rows below give T cell receptor beta chains drawn from one sample of a study of OX40 agonist ivuxolimab in advanced cancers. The protocol was immunoSEQ multiplex PCR, while the TCRdb copy is restricted to in-frame clones and leaves out a portion. This table has under 75,000 clones, roughly nine tenths appearing once. Sequenced material: CD4+ or CD8+ T cells sorted from blood, taken in a trial of the OX40 agonist ivuxolimab. The receptors shown here come from an adult with an advanced solid tumor such as melanoma, head and neck, liver or kidney cancer. CDR3s include the opening cysteine and the closing phenylalanine or tryptophan. Each record gives: D gene, J gene, clone size, V gene, CDR3 DNA, CDR3 protein. A D gene is named only where the DNA matches it firmly. Clone sizes are given selectively: once, few, many, or a class where the clone is expanded.

d_call: TRBD2
j_call: TRBJ2-7
clone_size: NA
v_call: TRBV7-8
cdr3_nt: TGTGCCAGCAGCTCTTTGGCGGGAGGGACCTACGAGCAGTACTTC
cdr3_aa: CASSSLAGGTYEQYF

d_call: NA
j_call: TRBJ1-3
clone_size: NA
v_call: TRBV19
cdr3_nt: TGTGCCAGTAGTCCTCGGTCCTCTGGAAACACCATATATTTT
cdr3_aa: CASSPRSSGNTIYF

d_call: NA
j_call: TRBJ2-3
clone_size: NA
v_call: TRBV4-3
cdr3_nt: TGCGCCAGCAGCCAAGGATCGAGAGCGGGTCGCACAGATACGCAGTATTTT
cdr3_aa: CASSQGSRAGRTDTQYF

d_call: NA
j_call: TRBJ2-6
clone_size: NA
v_call: TRBV4-3
cdr3_nt: TGCGCCAGCAGCCAAGATATGGTCTCTGGGGCCAACGTCCTGACTTTC
cdr3_aa: CASSQDMVSGANVLTF

d_call: TRBD1
j_call: TRBJ1-1
clone_size: NA
v_call: TRBV15
cdr3_nt: TGTGCCACCAGCCTATGGGACAGGGGGAACACTGAAGCTTTCTTT
cdr3_aa: CATSLWDRGNTEAFF

d_call: NA
j_call: TRBJ2-2
clone_size: NA
v_call: TRBV4-3
cdr3_nt: TGCGCCAGCAGCCAAGATCGTGGGAGTAACACCGGGGAGCTGTTTTTT
cdr3_aa: CASSQDRGSNTGELFF

d_call: TRBD1
j_call: TRBJ1-5
clone_size: once
v_call: TRBV6-1
cdr3_nt: TGTGCCAGCAGTGAAGCGGGGACAGGGCCTCAGCCCCAGCATTTT
cdr3_aa: CASSEAGTGPQPQHF

d_call: TRBD1
j_call: TRBJ1-2
clone_size: NA
v_call: TRBV2
cdr3_nt: TGTGCCAGCAGCGACCCACAGGGGCGCAAATATGGCTACACCTTC
cdr3_aa: CASSDPQGRKYGYTF

d_call: TRBD1
j_call: TRBJ2-7
clone_size: NA
v_call: TRBV28
cdr3_nt: TGTGCCAGCTGTACAGGGGAGAGCTCCTACGAGCAGTACTTC
cdr3_aa: CASCTGESSYEQYF

d_call: NA
j_call: TRBJ1-3
clone_size: NA
v_call: TRBV6-5
cdr3_nt: TGTGCCAGCAGTTACAGGGTCGCTATCTCTGGAAACACCATATATTTT
cdr3_aa: CASSYRVAISGNTIYF

d_call: NA
j_call: TRBJ2-3
clone_size: once
v_call: TRBV9
cdr3_nt: TGTGCCAGCAGCGTAGCTTCCTACACAGATACGCAGTATTTT
cdr3_aa: CASSVASYTDTQYF

d_call: NA
j_call: TRBJ1-1
clone_size: NA
v_call: TRBV19
cdr3_nt: TGTGCCAGTAGTATAGGTGGGCGAGGGACTGAAGCTTTCTTT
cdr3_aa: CASSIGGRGTEAFF

d_call: NA
j_call: TRBJ2-1
clone_size: NA
v_call: TRBV11-2
cdr3_nt: TGTGCCAGCAGCCCCTGGGGGGCCGGGGAGGCTGAGCAGTTCTTC
cdr3_aa: CASSPWGAGEAEQFF

d_call: TRBD2
j_call: TRBJ2-5
clone_size: NA
v_call: TRBV28
cdr3_nt: TGTGCCAGCAGCACCCGGGACTACCCTATTAACCAAGAGACCCAGTACTTC
cdr3_aa: CASSTRDYPINQETQYF

d_call: NA
j_call: TRBJ2-1
clone_size: NA
v_call: TRBV5-1
cdr3_nt: TGCGCCAGCAGCTTGGCCCAGAACAATGAGCAGTTCTTC
cdr3_aa: CASSLAQNNEQFF

d_call: TRBD2
j_call: TRBJ2-3
clone_size: NA
v_call: TRBV7-6
cdr3_nt: TGTGCCAGCAGCCTAGTGGGGGGGATGTTCGCAGATACGCAGTATTTT
cdr3_aa: CASSLVGGMFADTQYF